The following is a TCR beta chain sequence with its context. The antigen is unknown. This sample is drawn from a study of cytomegalovirus exposure and HLA in healthy donors. General study findings and limits: Rates of TCR association differed by HLA locus in a later analysis, with DRB1 highest and HLA-C lowest. Clonal expansion was found to be greater in HLA-associated TCR beta chains than in equally common others in a later analysis. In a later analysis, at a false discovery rate of 0.05, about 17,000 TCR beta sequences matched HLA alleles. Some segments of the V type, notably TRBV6-2 and TRBV6-3, were excluded as indistinguishable.

Use of 60 Vbeta and 13 Jbeta primers characterized the PCR. Some clones are missing from TCRdb's copy, which holds only in-frame ones; the method was immunoSEQ multiplex PCR. The data contain about 120,000 clones, about 76% of them singletons. The CDR3 loop spans 14 amino acids. CDR1 is WSHSY, CDR2 SAAADI, per germline. The V end was cut by 3 bases, the J end by 3 bases, with 11 bases between. The sequencing input was PBMCs. The TCR originated in a man between 60 and 70 years old in good health and CMV-seropositive. The chain joins TRBV10-2 to TRBJ1-2, with D tentatively TRBD1 (5 bases). CDR3 DNA: TGCGCCAGCAGTGACGGAGGGGTCCACTATGGCTACACCTTC. Its protein product is CASSDGGVHYGYTF.